A single sample gave rise to the 12 T cell receptor beta chains below, sequenced in a study of CXCR3-negative and CXCR3-positive naive CD8 T cells. These receptors' targets are unknown. Study observations and caveats: A higher hydrophobicity marked the TRB CDR3s of CXCR3-positive naive cells versus CXCR3-negative naive cells.

UMI-labeled 5' RACE yielded the TRB cDNA libraries. TCRdb re-analyzed the 5' RACE reads; it lists each CDR3 protein once, without DNA. The ten most abundant clones cover around 0.5% of a sample with 150,000 to 170,000 distinct CDR3 sequences. Sequenced material: naive CXCR3+ CD8+ T cells from blood. As to subset: CD45RO-CCR7+CD27+CD95- naive CD8+ T cells expressing CXCR3 (TNR3+). These receptors were obtained from a human donor in good health. Some clones in this sample may be carry-over from other donors' samples.

The genes are TRBV6-2 or TRBV6-3 and TRBJ2-1; TCRdb designates TRBD1, a call that cannot be tested without DNA. The CDR3 contains 16 residues. Germline assignment: CDR1 MNHEY and CDR2 SVGEGT. This chain's CDR3 is CASSYSTSGGYNEQFF.

V usage is TRBV29-1 and J usage is TRBJ2-1; TCRdb's D call, TRBD1, is unchecked because there is no DNA. The CDR3 extends over 13 amino acids. CDR1 and CDR2 (germline): SQVTM, ANQGSEA. This chain's CDR3 is CSVEGQGAAEQFF.

The chain carries TRBV19 and TRBJ2-7; TCRdb's D call of TRBD1 is untestable without DNA. The CDR3 runs 12 residues. Germline V gene sequence: CDR1 LNHDA, CDR2 SQIVND (reference sequence). This chain's CDR3 is CASSMGAYEQYF. The full variable domain, with the rest looked up from reference TRBV19 and TRBJ2-7, is DGGITQSPKYLFRKEGQNVTLSCEQNLNHDAMYWYRQDPGQGLRLIYYSQIVNDFQKGDIAEGYSVSREKKESFPLTVTSAQKNPTAFYLCASSMGAYEQYFGPGTRLTVT.

The rearrangement joins TRBV28 to TRBJ2-6. CDR1 MDHEN and CDR2 SYDVKM come from the germline V gene. CDR3 length: 15 amino acids. The CDR3 sequence: CASSFPSSGANVLTF.

This sequence joins TRBV7-9 and TRBJ2-5. Germline assignment: CDR1 SEHNR and CDR2 FQNEAQ (reference sequence). This CDR3 contains 13 residues. This chain's CDR3 is CASSLVAQETQYF. The full variable domain, its missing parts supplied by reference TRBV7-9 and TRBJ2-5, is DTGVSQNPRHKITKRGQNVTFRCDPISEHNRLYWYRQTLGQGPEFLTYFQNEAQLEKSRLLSDRFSAERPKGSFSTLEIQRTEQGDSAMYLCASSLVAQETQYFGPGTRLLVL.

This chain links TRBV28 with TRBJ1-1. Per germline, CDR1 MDHEN and CDR2 SYDVKM. This CDR3 region has 12 residues. CDR3 loop: CASSNDATEAFF.

The V and J genes are TRBV15 and TRBJ1-2; TCRdb indicates TRBD1, and absent DNA this call remains unverified. Germline V gives CDR1 LNHNV, CDR2 YYDKDF (reference sequence). The CDR3 is 14 residues long. The CDR3 region is CATSRTGRPNGYTF.

The V gene is TRBV20-1, the J gene TRBJ2-1; lacking DNA, the TRBD1 call made by TCRdb goes unchecked. The CDR3 contains 15 residues. Germline V gene data show CDR1 as DFQATT and CDR2 as SNEGSKA (reference sequence). CDR3 loop: CSAIPGIVSYNEQFF.

The V call is TRBV3-2, the J call TRBJ2-2; TCRdb's D call, TRBD1, is unchecked because there is no DNA. TRBV3-2 is annotated as a pseudogene. The CDR3 covers 15 residues. CDR3 in amino acids: CASSHWDKNTGELFF.

This chain joins TRBV12-3 or TRBV12-4 and TRBJ2-2; the TCRdb D gene call, TRBD1, has no DNA to confirm it. This CDR3 has 15 residues. The CDR3 loop is CASSFSGGPSGELFF.

The V call is TRBV28, the J call TRBJ2-1; TCRdb indicates TRBD1, and absent DNA this call remains unverified. The CDR3 contains 15 residues. CDR1 and CDR2 (germline): MDHEN, SYDVKM. CDR3 region: CCSQDRKSSYNEQFF.

The chain joins TRBV9 to TRBJ2-7; TCRdb indicates TRBD1, and absent DNA this call remains unverified. The CDR3 has 14 residues. Per the germline V gene, CDR1 is SGDLS and CDR2 is YYNGEE. CDR3 sequence reads: CASSPGSGDYEQYF.